This T cell receptor (beta chain) was found in a study of CD8+ T cells in alopecia areata. Turning to this clone: Mouse gene names and germline throughout. The DNA ends 3 residues before the CDR3 does, and the rest of the CDR3 is filled in from the germline J gene.

A panel of CD4, CD8alpha, NKG2D, NKG2ACE and other markers served to sort pooled cutaneous lymph node cells. Isolated RNA was reverse transcribed into cDNA used as the sequencing template. Profiling relied on immunoSEQ multiplex PCR, and the TCRdb table lists in-frame clones only, not all of them. This sample comprises 270,000 or so clones, none seen once only. The CDR3 spans 13 residues. CDR1 and CDR2 (germline): NNHDY, SYVADS. V was cut by 2 bases and J by 7 bases, with 7 bases left in between. The sequence was collected from a C3H/HeJ mouse with alopecia areata. For the strain, the MHC haplotype given is H2-k. Sequenced input: CD4+ T cells sorted from a lymph node. This chain uses TRBV13-3 with TRBJ1-6; D may be TRBD1 (5 bases). TRBJ1-6 is assigned to the ORF class and has an uncertain function. The part of the CDR3 DNA that was read is TGTGCCAGCAGTGAGAACAGGAATTCGCCC. Amino acids: CASSENRNSP. The full CDR3 sequence reads CASSENRNSPLYF.